Each of the 8 T cell receptor beta chains below was sequenced from the same sample in a study of cytomegalovirus exposure and HLA in healthy donors. PCR involved 60 Vbeta and 13 Jbeta primers. Sequencing used immunoSEQ multiplex PCR; TCRdb keeps in-frame clones, though not all of them. Among 100,000 to 130,000 clones listed, roughly 72% were seen once. The sample comprised PBMCs. The receptors here all came from a young man in good health and CMV-seronegative.

The rearrangement joins TRBV6-1 to TRBJ2-3, with D possibly TRBD2 on 6 matching bases. CDR3 length: 15 amino acids. CDR1 and CDR2 (germline): MNHNS, SASEGT. The V and J ends lost 6 bases and 0 bases respectively, with 13 bases between them. CDR3 sequence: CASRAGGISTDTQYF. As DNA, the CDR3 is TGTGCCAGCAGAGCGGGCGGGATTAGCACAGATACGCAGTATTTT.

Here the CDR3 DNA reads TGCGCCAGCAGCTTGCGTCTGAGGCGGGAGACCGGGGAGCTGTTTTTT. Translated: CASSLRLRRETGELFF. The V call is TRBV5-1, the J call TRBJ2-2, with 7 bases matching TRBD2. With 1 base clipped from V and 5 bases from J, the junction kept 8 bases outside the gene matches. This CDR3 has 16 amino acids. Germline V CDR1 and CDR2: SGHRS, YFSETQ.

This clone has only one observation. V and J are TRBV27 and TRBJ1-1; TRBD1 aligns across 8 bases. The V and J ends lost 8 bases and 4 bases, in that order; junction bases with no gene match: 6. The CDR3 has 13 amino acids. CDR1 is MNHEY and CDR2 is SMNVEV in the germline V gene (reference sequence). In DNA, the CDR3 is TGTGCCAGCGGGACAGGTTCGGGCACTGAAGCTTTCTTT. Translated, it gives CASGTGSGTEAFF.

The V gene is TRBV29-1, the J gene TRBJ2-3; 10 nucleotides align to TRBD2. V lost 7 bases, J lost 0 bases, and 1 base stayed unmatched. This CDR3 has 13 residues. Germline V gene sequence: CDR1 SQVTM, CDR2 ANQGSEA. CDR3 amino acids: CSATSGSTDTQYF. In DNA, the CDR3 is TGCAGCGCGACTAGCGGGAGCACAGATACGCAGTATTTT.

This chain links TRBV5-6 with TRBJ1-1, with D unresolved. Trimming pared 4 bases from V and 4 bases from J, leaving 14 bases between. CDR1 and CDR2 (germline): SGHDT, YYEEEE. The CDR3 is 14 amino acids. CDR3 coding DNA: TGTGCCAGCAGCAAGCAGGACGGGATCACTGAAGCTTTCTTT. It specifies CASSKQDGITEAFF.

The CDR3 nucleotides are TGTGCCAGCAGCCCCCCCAGCGGTACTAGCACAGATACGCAGTATTTT. This encodes CASSPPSGTSTDTQYF. V and J are TRBV2 and TRBJ2-3; a possible D gene is TRBD2 (5 bases). The CDR3 totals 16 residues. The germline V and J ends were trimmed by 6 bases and 0 bases, with 16 bases remaining between them. Germline V gene lookup returns CDR1 SNHLY and CDR2 FYNNEI.

This chain links TRBV30 with TRBJ1-2, with 8 positions matching TRBD1. Germline V CDR1 and CDR2: GTSNPN, SVGIG (reference sequence). Germline trimming cut 7 bases from V and 8 bases from J; bases unmatched to any gene: 3. The CDR3 spans 10 residues. Here the CDR3 reads CASRTGGYTF. Written as DNA, the CDR3 is TGTGCCTCCAGGACAGGGGGCTACACCTTC.

The J gene is TRBJ2-1, the V gene TRBV6-6, with TRBD2 matching 10 bases. The CDR3 loop spans 15 amino acids. Germline V gene data show CDR1 as MNHNY and CDR2 as SVGAGI (reference sequence). The ends lost 10 bases at V and 6 bases at J; junction bases unmatched: 12. This CDR3 reads CATLVTAGGPNEQFF. The CDR3 DNA is TGTGCCACCCTGGTGACAGCGGGGGGGCCCAATGAGCAGTTCTTC.